These T cell receptor beta chains were read from a single sample in a study of OX40 agonist ivuxolimab in advanced cancers. Sequenced by immunoSEQ multiplex PCR; TCRdb stores in-frame clones only, minus some. The sample has 98,000 or so clones, around 85% seen once. The specimen comprised CD4+ or CD8+ T cells sorted from blood, sampled in a trial of the OX40 agonist ivuxolimab. The receptors shown here come from an adult with an advanced solid tumor such as melanoma, head and neck, liver or kidney cancer. Each CDR3 is given with its conserved first and last residue. The order of the fields is V gene, CDR3 protein.

v_call: TRBV19; cdr3_aa: CASTTGWNTEAFF
v_call: TRBV7-2; cdr3_aa: CASSFSGTVATNEKLFF
v_call: TRBV28; cdr3_aa: CASSGTGGARGYTF
v_call: TRBV28; cdr3_aa: CASSPPQNIQYF
v_call: TRBV7-3; cdr3_aa: CASSLYGLATSGELFF
v_call: TRBV14; cdr3_aa: CASSQVAGQETQYF
v_call: TRBV7-9; cdr3_aa: CASSLVRQGAGEQYF
v_call: TRBV5-4; cdr3_aa: CASSLDQGPREQYF
v_call: TRBV10-2; cdr3_aa: CASILADSYNEQFF
v_call: TRBV4-2; cdr3_aa: CASSSEGGSTYNEQFF
v_call: TRBV14; cdr3_aa: CASSPSLVAGTGELFF
v_call: TRBV10-3; cdr3_aa: CAISGQLNTEAFF
v_call: TRBV6-5; cdr3_aa: CASSYAKGFGNTIYF
v_call: TRBV9; cdr3_aa: CASSAQSSYNEQFF
v_call: TRBV6-6; cdr3_aa: CASSFGTEAFF
v_call: TRBV4-3; cdr3_aa: CASSRGTSGTDTQYF
v_call: TRBV6-6; cdr3_aa: CASSYPAGFKFF
v_call: TRBV19; cdr3_aa: CAIRRWGEPREQYF
v_call: TRBV10-3; cdr3_aa: CAIFSGEGNEQFF
v_call: TRBV6-5; cdr3_aa: CATNKEGWPEAFF
v_call: TRBV29-1; cdr3_aa: CSVGWVLPYNEQFF
v_call: TRBV19; cdr3_aa: CASSIQGGTEAFF
v_call: TRBV10-2; cdr3_aa: CASRSGLSANYGYTF
v_call: TRBV11-3; cdr3_aa: CASGASHNEQFF
v_call: TRBV18; cdr3_aa: CASSPDRESQPQHF
v_call: TRBV18; cdr3_aa: CASSEIRGYEQYF
v_call: TRBV9; cdr3_aa: CASSVGPDMNTEAFF
v_call: TRBV19; cdr3_aa: CASSMQGPSPLHF
v_call: TRBV5-1; cdr3_aa: CASSLESAAPGANVLTF
v_call: TRBV28; cdr3_aa: CASSAASWAGNTIYF
v_call: TRBV5-6; cdr3_aa: CASSFTGLANPDTQYF
v_call: TRBV7-2; cdr3_aa: CASSIAGPPEQFF
v_call: TRBV6-1; cdr3_aa: CASSAGQGAYGYTF
v_call: TRBV28; cdr3_aa: CASSLMGATGMNSPLHF
v_call: TRBV11-2; cdr3_aa: CASSLAHWGNLVLTF
v_call: TRBV7-8; cdr3_aa: CASSSPTGRSAFF
v_call: TRBV5-6; cdr3_aa: CASSFPSGSKTGELFF
v_call: TRBV6-5; cdr3_aa: CASSQPGQGSSTQYF
v_call: TRBV4-3; cdr3_aa: CASSQDYGQLGDYGYTF
v_call: TRBV14; cdr3_aa: CASSPPHSDEQYF
v_call: TRBV19; cdr3_aa: CASSTQGPGRSYNSPLHF
v_call: TRBV14; cdr3_aa: CASSQDLGGYGELFF
v_call: TRBV28; cdr3_aa: CASGLGTGRADTQYF
v_call: TRBV18; cdr3_aa: CASSPQGTGELFF
v_call: TRBV7-9; cdr3_aa: CASTPGTGSYEQYF
v_call: TRBV23-1; cdr3_aa: CASSQLLRDEAFF
v_call: TRBV5-1; cdr3_aa: CASSTGLAGGVEQFF
v_call: TRBV29-1; cdr3_aa: CSVGRGTGPYNEQFF
v_call: TRBV4-3; cdr3_aa: CASSQDYNLPDTQYF
v_call: TRBV7-9; cdr3_aa: CASSTGTSYQPQHF
v_call: TRBV15; cdr3_aa: CATSGEGGTEAFF
v_call: TRBV2; cdr3_aa: CASSSSWDRRNSPLHF